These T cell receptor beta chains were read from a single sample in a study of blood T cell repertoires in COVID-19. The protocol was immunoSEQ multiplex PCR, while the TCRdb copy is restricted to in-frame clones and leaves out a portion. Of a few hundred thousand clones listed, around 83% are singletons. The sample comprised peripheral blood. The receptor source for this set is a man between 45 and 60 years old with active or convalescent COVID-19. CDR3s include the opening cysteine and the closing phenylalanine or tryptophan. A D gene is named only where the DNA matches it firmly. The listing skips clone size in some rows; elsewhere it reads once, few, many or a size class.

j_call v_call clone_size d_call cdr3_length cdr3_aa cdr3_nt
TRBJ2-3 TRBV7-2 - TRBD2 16 CASSFQVAGLPDTQYF TGTGCCAGCAGCTTCCAAGTAGCGGGGCTCCCAGATACGCAGTATTTT
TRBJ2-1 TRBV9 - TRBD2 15 CASSPIAGGYNEQFF TGTGCCAGCAGCCCGATAGCGGGAGGCTACAATGAGCAGTTCTTC
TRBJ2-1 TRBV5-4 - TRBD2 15 CASSSGLAGYNEQFF TGTGCCAGCAGCTCGGGACTAGCGGGATACAATGAGCAGTTCTTC
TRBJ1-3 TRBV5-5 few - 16 CASSLVAGERGNTIYF TGTGCCAGCAGCTTGGTGGCAGGGGAGAGGGGAAACACCATATATTTT
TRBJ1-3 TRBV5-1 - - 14 CASIGGSSGNTIYF TGCGCCAGCATAGGGGGTAGCTCTGGAAACACCATATATTTT
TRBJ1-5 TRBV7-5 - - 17 CVRSPLGTGGCNQPQHF TGTGTCAGAAGCCCTTTGGGGACAGGGGGGTGCAATCAGCCCCAGCATTTT
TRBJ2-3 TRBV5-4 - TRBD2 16 CASSLVSGGGTDTQYF TGTGCCAGCAGCTTGGTCAGCGGGGGGGGGACAGATACGCAGTATTTT
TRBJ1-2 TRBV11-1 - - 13 CASSLTGGYGYTF TGTGCCAGCAGCTTAACGGGGGGTTATGGCTACACCTTC
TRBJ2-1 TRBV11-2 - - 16 CASSPRDFASYNEQFF TGTGCCAGCAGCCCCCGGGACTTCGCCTCTTACAATGAGCAGTTCTTC
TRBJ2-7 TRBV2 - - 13 CASSEQGNYEQYF TGTGCCAGCAGTGAACAGGGGAACTACGAGCAGTACTTC
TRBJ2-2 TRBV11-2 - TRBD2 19 CASRQIRTSGPSTTGELFF TGTGCCAGCAGACAAATACGGACTAGCGGGCCCTCCACTACCGGGGAGCTGTTTTTT
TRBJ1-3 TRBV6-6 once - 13 CASREGGAHTIYF TGTGCCAGCCGGGAGGGTGGGGCGCACACCATATATTTT
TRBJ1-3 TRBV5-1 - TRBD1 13 CASSFPGGDTIYF TGCGCCAGCAGCTTTCCAGGGGGTGACACCATATATTTT
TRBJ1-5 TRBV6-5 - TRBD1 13 CASSMTGKQPQHF TGTGCCAGCAGCATGACAGGGAAGCAGCCCCAGCATTTT
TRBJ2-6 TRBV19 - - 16 CASSLPGGSGANVLTF TGTGCCAGTAGTCTCCCCGGGGGCTCTGGGGCCAACGTCCTGACTTTC
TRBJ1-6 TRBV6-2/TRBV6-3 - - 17 CASSPGEQLSYNSPLHF TGTGCCAGCAGCCCAGGGGAACAGCTCTCCTATAATTCACCCCTCCACTTT
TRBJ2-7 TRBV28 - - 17 CASTPIGGGRGPYEQYF TGTGCCAGCACCCCAATAGGGGGTGGCAGGGGACCTTACGAGCAGTACTTC
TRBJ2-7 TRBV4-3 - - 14 CASSQVAGTYEQYF TGCGCCAGCAGCCAAGTTGCAGGAACCTACGAGCAGTACTTC
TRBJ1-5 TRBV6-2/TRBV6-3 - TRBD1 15 CASSYRDSSNQPQHF TGTGCCAGCAGTTACCGGGACAGTAGCAATCAGCCCCAGCATTTT
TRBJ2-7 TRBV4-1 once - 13 CASSQDLMREQYF TGCGCCAGCAGCCAAGATCTCATGAGGGAGCAGTACTTC
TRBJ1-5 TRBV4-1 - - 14 CASSVGSSNQPQHF TGCGCCAGCAGCGTGGGGAGTAGCAATCAGCCCCAGCATTTT
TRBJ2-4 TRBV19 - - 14 CASKEQGAKNIQYF TGTGCCAGTAAAGAACAGGGAGCCAAAAACATTCAGTACTTC
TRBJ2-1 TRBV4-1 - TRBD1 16 CASSLLPTGGYNEQFF TGCGCCAGCAGCTTGCTCCCCACAGGGGGCTACAATGAGCAGTTCTTC
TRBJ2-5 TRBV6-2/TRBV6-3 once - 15 CASSYDPQGLEIQYF TGTGCCAGCAGTTACGACCCCCAGGGATTAGAGATCCAGTACTTC
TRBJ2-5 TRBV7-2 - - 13 CASSYQGRETQYF TGTGCCAGCAGCTACCAGGGCAGGGAGACCCAGTACTTC
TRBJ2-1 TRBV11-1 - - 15 CASSLAGGHNNEQFF TGTGCCAGCAGCTTAGCGGGGGGGCACAACAATGAGCAGTTCTTC
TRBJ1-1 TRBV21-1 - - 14 CASSRRGFHTEAFF TGTGCCAGCAGTCGCAGGGGCTTCCACACTGAAGCTTTCTTT
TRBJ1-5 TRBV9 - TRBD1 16 CASSVGDSYSNQPQHF TGTGCCAGCAGCGTAGGGGACAGTTATAGCAATCAGCCCCAGCATTTT
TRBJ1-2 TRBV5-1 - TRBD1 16 CASSSTPQGANYGYTF TGCGCCAGCAGCTCCACCCCGCAGGGGGCGAACTATGGCTACACCTTC
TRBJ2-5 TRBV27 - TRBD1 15 CASKTGGGLQETQYF TGTGCCAGCAAAACAGGGGGTGGCCTCCAAGAGACCCAGTACTTC
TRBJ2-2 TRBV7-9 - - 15 CASSSLGEDTGELFF TGTGCCAGCAGCTCTCTTGGGGAGGACACCGGGGAGCTGTTTTTT
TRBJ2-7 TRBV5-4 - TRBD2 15 CASSAGLLDSYEQYF TGTGCCAGCAGCGCGGGACTACTTGATTCCTACGAGCAGTACTTC
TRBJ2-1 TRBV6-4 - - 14 CASKRQSSYNEQFF TGTGCCAGCAAGAGACAGTCCTCCTACAATGAGCAGTTCTTC
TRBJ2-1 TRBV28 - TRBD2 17 CASRQRLAGGPGNEQFF TGTGCCAGCAGGCAGAGACTAGCGGGAGGGCCGGGCAATGAGCAGTTCTTC
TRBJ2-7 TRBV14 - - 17 CASSQVGGIRRSGEQYF TGTGCCAGCAGCCAAGTAGGCGGGATCAGGCGGAGCGGCGAGCAGTACTTC
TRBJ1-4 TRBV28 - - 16 CASSPHPGTTNEKLFF TGTGCCAGCAGTCCACACCCCGGGACAACTAATGAAAAACTGTTTTTT
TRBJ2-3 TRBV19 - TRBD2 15 CASSIGLASTDTQYF TGTGCCAGTAGTATCGGACTAGCGAGCACAGATACGCAGTATTTT
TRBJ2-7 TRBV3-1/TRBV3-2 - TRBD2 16 CASSLGSGRGPYEQYF TGTGCCAGCAGCCTTGGGAGCGGGAGGGGCCCCTACGAGCAGTACTTC
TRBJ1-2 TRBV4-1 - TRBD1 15 CASSQATGGNYGYTF TGCGCCAGCAGCCAAGCCACAGGGGGCAACTATGGCTACACCTTC
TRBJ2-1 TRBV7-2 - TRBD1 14 CASSPPGQGHEQFF TGTGCCAGCAGCCCTCCGGGACAGGGCCATGAGCAGTTCTTC
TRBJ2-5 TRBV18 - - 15 CASSPLAGLEGTQYF TGTGCCAGCTCCCCGCTCGCGGGGCTGGAGGGGACCCAGTACTTC
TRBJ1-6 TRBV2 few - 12 CASRGEGSPLHF TGTGCCAGCAGAGGAGAGGGTTCACCCCTCCACTTT
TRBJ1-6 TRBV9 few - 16 CASSVGPAAYNSPLHF TGTGCCAGCAGCGTAGGGCCTGCGGCCTATAATTCACCCCTCCACTTT
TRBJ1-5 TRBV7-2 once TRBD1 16 CASSLVAGGEGQPQHF TGTGCCAGCAGCTTAGTAGCAGGGGGAGAGGGTCAGCCCCAGCATTTT
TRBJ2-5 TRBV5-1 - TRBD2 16 CASSPGTSGLEETQYF TGCGCCAGCAGCCCAGGGACTAGCGGGCTGGAAGAGACCCAGTACTTC
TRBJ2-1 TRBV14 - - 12 CASSSVYNEQFF TGTGCCAGCAGCTCCGTATACAATGAGCAGTTCTTC
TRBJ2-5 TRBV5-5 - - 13 CASSYRLQETQYF TGTGCCAGCAGCTATAGACTACAAGAGACCCAGTACTTC
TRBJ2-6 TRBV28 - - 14 CASSESSGANVLTF TGTGCCAGCAGCGAGAGCTCTGGGGCCAACGTCCTGACTTTC
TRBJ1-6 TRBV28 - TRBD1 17 CASSIFAGTGNNSPLHF TGTGCCAGCAGCATTTTTGCAGGGACAGGGAATAATTCACCCCTCCACTTT
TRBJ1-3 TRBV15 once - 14 CATSRLTGGNTIYF TGTGCCACCAGCAGACTGACAGGTGGAAACACCATATATTTT
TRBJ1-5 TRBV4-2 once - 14 CASSQDGRNQPQHF TGTGCCAGCAGCCAAGATGGCCGCAATCAGCCCCAGCATTTT
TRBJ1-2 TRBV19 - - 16 CASRKLGQDTSYGYTF TGTGCCAGTAGAAAGTTGGGGCAGGACACCTCCTATGGCTACACCTTC
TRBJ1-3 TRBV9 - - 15 CASSASPAGGNTIYF TGTGCCAGCAGCGCCTCCCCGGCAGGGGGAAACACCATATATTTT
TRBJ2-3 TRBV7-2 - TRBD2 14 CASTSGWSTDTQYF TGTGCCAGCACTAGCGGATGGAGCACAGATACGCAGTATTTT
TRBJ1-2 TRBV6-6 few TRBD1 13 CASRWTGAGGYTF TGTGCCAGCAGGTGGACAGGGGCGGGAGGCTACACCTTC
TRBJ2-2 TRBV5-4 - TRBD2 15 CASSFSGSDTGELFF TGTGCCAGCAGCTTTAGCGGGAGCGACACCGGGGAGCTGTTTTTT
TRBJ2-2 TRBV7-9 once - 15 CASSLSDRRAGELFF -
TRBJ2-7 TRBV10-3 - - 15 CAISESITRVERQYF TGTGCCATCAGTGAGTCGATTACTAGGGTGGAGAGGCAGTACTTC
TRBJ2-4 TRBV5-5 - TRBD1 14 CASSLGQGLNIQYF TGTGCCAGCAGCTTGGGACAGGGGTTAAACATTCAGTACTTC